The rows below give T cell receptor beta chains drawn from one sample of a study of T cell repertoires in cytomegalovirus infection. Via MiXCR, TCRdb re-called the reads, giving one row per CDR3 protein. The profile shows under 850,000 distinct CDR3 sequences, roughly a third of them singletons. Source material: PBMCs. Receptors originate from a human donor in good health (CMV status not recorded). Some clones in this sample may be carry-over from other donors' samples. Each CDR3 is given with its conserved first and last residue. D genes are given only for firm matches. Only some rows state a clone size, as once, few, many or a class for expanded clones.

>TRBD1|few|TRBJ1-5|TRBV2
CASMGQGGNQPQHF
TGTGCCAGCATGGGACAGGGGGGGAATCAGCCCCAGCATTTT
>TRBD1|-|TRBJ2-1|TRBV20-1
CSAEGQGGNEQFF
TGCAGTGCCGAGGGACAGGGAGGCAATGAGCAGTTCTTC
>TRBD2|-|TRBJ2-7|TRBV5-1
CASKDSPIAGMDEQYF
TGTGCCAGCAAAGACTCCCCAATAGCGGGAATGGACGAGCAGTACTTC
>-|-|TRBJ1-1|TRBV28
CASSPLHAEAFF
TGTGCCAGCAGCCCTCTACATGCTGAAGCTTTCTTT
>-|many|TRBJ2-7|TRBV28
CASSLGVGYEQYF
TGTGCCAGCAGCTTAGGTGTGGGGTACGAGCAGTACTTC
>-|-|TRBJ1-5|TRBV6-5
CASSLGDGYNQPQHF
TGTGCCAGCAGTTTAGGGGACGGGTACAATCAGCCCCAGCATTTT
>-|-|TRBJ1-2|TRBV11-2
CSSSRVTSSNYGYTF
TGTTCCAGCAGCCGCGTAACTTCTTCTAACTATGGCTACACCTTC
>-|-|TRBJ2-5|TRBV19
CASGQETQYF
TGTGCCAGTGGTCAGGAGACCCAGTACTTC
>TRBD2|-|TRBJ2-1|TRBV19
CASSIQLAGGPTYNEQFF
TGTGCCAGTAGTATTCAGCTAGCGGGAGGGCCTACGTACAATGAGCAGTTCTTC
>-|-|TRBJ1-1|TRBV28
CASNQIREGAFF
TGTGCCAGCAATCAGATCAGGGAGGGGGCTTTCTTT
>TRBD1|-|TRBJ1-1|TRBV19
CASGPRGGQGAFPENTEAFF
TGTGCCAGTGGTCCTAGGGGCGGACAGGGGGCCTTCCCCGAGAACACTGAAGCTTTCTTT
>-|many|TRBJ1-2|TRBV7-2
CASSSRWDQSARLIYGYTF
TGTGCCAGCAGCTCCCGTTGGGACCAATCGGCGCGTTTGATCTATGGCTACACCTTC
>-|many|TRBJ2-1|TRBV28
CASSLGVSYNEQFF
TGTGCCAGCAGCTTAGGGGTCTCCTACAATGAGCAGTTCTTC
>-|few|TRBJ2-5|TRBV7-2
CASSTQQPGAQYF
TGTGCCAGCAGCACTCAACAGCCCGGGGCCCAGTACTTC
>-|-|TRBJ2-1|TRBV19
CASSIVSGRYNEQFF
TGTGCCAGTAGTATAGTATCAGGACGGTACAATGAGCAGTTCTTC
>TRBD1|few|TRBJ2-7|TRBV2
CASSIDQRTGGEQYF
TGTGCCAGCAGTATCGACCAGAGGACAGGGGGCGAGCAGTACTTC
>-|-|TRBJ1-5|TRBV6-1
CASSEAVGSRGFVNQPQHF
TGTGCCAGCAGTGAAGCAGTGGGTTCTCGCGGGTTCGTTAATCAGCCCCAGCATTTT
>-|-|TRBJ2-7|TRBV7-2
CASSLLGGAIREQYF
TGTGCCAGCAGCTTACTCGGGGGAGCGATCCGCGAGCAGTACTTC
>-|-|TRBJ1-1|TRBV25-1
CASRGGNAFF
TGTGCCAGCAGGGGGGGGAATGCTTTCTTT
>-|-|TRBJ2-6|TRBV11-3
CASSSTTAGANVLTF
TGTGCCAGCAGCTCGACCACGGCGGGGGCCAACGTCCTGACTTTC
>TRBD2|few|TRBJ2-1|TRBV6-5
CASSYSSSGIESEQFF
TGTGCCAGCAGTTACTCATCTAGCGGGATCGAGAGTGAGCAGTTCTTC
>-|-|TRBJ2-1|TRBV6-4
CASSATVGGGYNEQFF
TGTGCCAGCAGTGCCACAGTCGGGGGCGGATACAATGAGCAGTTCTTC
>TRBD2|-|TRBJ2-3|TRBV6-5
CASSYSERGTDTQYF
TGTGCCAGCAGTTACTCCGAGCGGGGTACGGATACGCAGTATTTT
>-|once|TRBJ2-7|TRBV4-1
CASSQRAAYEQYF
TGCGCCAGCAGCCAGCGGGCGGCATACGAGCAGTACTTC
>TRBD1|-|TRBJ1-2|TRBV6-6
CASSPTRQGIYGYTF
TGTGCCAGCAGCCCCACCCGACAGGGGATCTATGGCTACACCTTC
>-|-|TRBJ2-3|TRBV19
CASGSGVYTQYF
TGTGCCAGTGGCTCCGGCGTTTATACGCAGTATTTT
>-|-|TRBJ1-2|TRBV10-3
CAISETDSNYGYTF
TGTGCCATCAGTGAGACAGACTCAAACTATGGCTACACCTTC
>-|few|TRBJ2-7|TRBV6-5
CASSSGTISSYEQYF
TGTGCCAGCAGCTCCGGGACCATAAGCTCCTACGAGCAGTACTTC
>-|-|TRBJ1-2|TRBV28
CASSPNPNRGYTF
TGTGCCAGCAGTCCCAACCCAAACAGGGGCTACACCTTC
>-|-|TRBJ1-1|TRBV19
CASSIRGVVTEAFF
TGTGCCAGTAGTATTCGAGGGGTGGTCACTGAAGCTTTCTTT
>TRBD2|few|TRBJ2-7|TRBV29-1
CSVVAGALKDEQYF
TGCAGCGTTGTAGCGGGAGCGTTAAAGGACGAGCAGTACTTC
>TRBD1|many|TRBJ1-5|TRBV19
CASTAGTGGNQPQHF
TGTGCCAGTACCGCTGGGACAGGCGGCAATCAGCCCCAGCATTTT
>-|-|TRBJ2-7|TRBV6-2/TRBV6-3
CASRPGKGGYEQYF
TGTGCCAGCAGACCAGGGAAGGGAGGCTACGAGCAGTACTTC
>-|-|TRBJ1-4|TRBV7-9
CASSSLRDSGEKLFF
TGTGCCAGCAGCTCCCTCCGGGACTCGGGGGAAAAACTGTTTTTT
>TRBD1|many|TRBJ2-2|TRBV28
CASSFSRGQANTGELFF
TGTGCCAGCAGTTTTAGCCGAGGACAGGCGAACACCGGGGAGCTGTTTTTT
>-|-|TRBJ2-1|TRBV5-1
CASSPIRQAYNEQFF
TGCGCCAGCAGCCCGATCCGACAGGCCTACAATGAGCAGTTCTTC
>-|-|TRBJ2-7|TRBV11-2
CASSLVPHQESFEQYF
TGTGCCAGCAGCTTAGTACCCCATCAGGAGAGTTTCGAGCAGTACTTC
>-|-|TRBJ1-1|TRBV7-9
CASVTPGGTEAFF
TGTGCCAGCGTAACTCCCGGGGGGACTGAAGCTTTCTTT
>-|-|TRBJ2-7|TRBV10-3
CAISRVLYEQYF
TGTGCCATCAGCCGGGTACTCTACGAGCAGTACTTC
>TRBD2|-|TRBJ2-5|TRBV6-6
CASSPGLAGGQETQYF
TGTGCCAGCAGCCCAGGACTAGCGGGAGGACAAGAGACCCAGTACTTC
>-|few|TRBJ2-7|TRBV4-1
CASSQERTPYEQYF
TGCGCCAGCAGCCAAGAGCGGACCCCCTACGAGCAGTACTTC
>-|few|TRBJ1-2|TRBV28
CASSPLWGNYGYTF
TGTGCCAGCAGTCCGTTGTGGGGGAACTATGGCTACACCTTC
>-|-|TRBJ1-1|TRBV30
CAWSLRGNTEAFF
TGTGCCTGGAGTCTACGTGGGAACACTGAAGCTTTCTTT
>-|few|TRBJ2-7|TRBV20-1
CSARSGVGTYEQYF
TGCAGTGCTAGATCGGGGGTGGGAACCTACGAGCAGTACTTC
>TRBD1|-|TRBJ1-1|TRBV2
CASTQPGQGAEAFF
TGTGCCAGCACCCAGCCGGGACAGGGGGCTGAAGCTTTCTTT
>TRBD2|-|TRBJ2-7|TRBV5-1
CASSTKLAGGTHSYEQYF
TGCGCCAGCAGCACCAAACTAGCGGGAGGTACTCACTCCTACGAGCAGTACTTC
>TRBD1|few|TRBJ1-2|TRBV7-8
CASSPRLGQGGYGYTF
TGTGCCAGCAGCCCACGGCTCGGACAGGGTGGCTATGGCTACACCTTC
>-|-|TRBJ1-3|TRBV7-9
CASSEGVSGNTIYF
TGTGCCAGCAGCGAGGGGGTCTCTGGAAACACCATATATTTT
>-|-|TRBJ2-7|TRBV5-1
CASSFEGNYEQYF
TGCGCCAGCAGCTTTGAAGGGAACTACGAGCAGTACTTC
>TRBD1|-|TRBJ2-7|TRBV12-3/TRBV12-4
CASSLYQGADYEQYF
TGTGCCAGCAGTTTATATCAGGGGGCAGACTACGAGCAGTACTTC
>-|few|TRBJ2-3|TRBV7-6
CASSAEGEGRFSDTQYF
TGTGCCAGCAGCGCTGAGGGGGAGGGCCGTTTCTCGGATACGCAGTATTTT
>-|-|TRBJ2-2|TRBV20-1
CSASGGNTGELFF
TGCAGTGCTAGTGGGGGGAACACCGGGGAGCTGTTTTTT
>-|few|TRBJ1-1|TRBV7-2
CASTTYRGSYTEAFF
TGTGCCAGCACCACCTACAGAGGATCGTACACTGAAGCTTTCTTT